A single sample gave rise to the 17 T cell receptor beta chains below, sequenced in a study of beta chain features in type 1 diabetes. The study, taken as a whole, reports: A moderate, significant TCRB CDR3 shortening appeared in type 1 diabetes across four CD4+ subsets.

Since all of the isolated RNA was reverse transcribed, expressed TCRB transcripts were what got sequenced. Libraries were prepared by immunoSEQ multiplex PCR; TCRdb keeps only in-frame clonotypes and omits some of them. The sample includes a few hundred thousand clones, roughly 12% of them seen just once. These TCRs' antigens remain unknown. Sequenced material: naive CD4+ T cells from blood. Receptor source: a woman between 18 and 29 years old with type 1 diabetes.

This clone appeared a single time. The genes are TRBV5-1 and TRBJ2-2; a possible D gene is TRBD1 (6 bases). V was trimmed by 4 bases and J by 3 bases, leaving 13 bases between them. This CDR3 is built from 15 residues. The germline CDR1 and CDR2 sequences are SGHRS and YFSETQ. Written as DNA, the CDR3 is TGCGCCAGCAGCACCTCAGGGGCTTACACCGGGGAGCTGTTTTTT. This sequence encodes CASSTSGAYTGELFF.

This clone was seen more than once but under ten times. The rearrangement joins TRBV18 to TRBJ1-5, with TRBD1 matching over 9 bases. Germline values: CDR1 KGHSH, CDR2 LQKENI. This CDR3 comprises 14 residues. V lost 4 bases to trimming and J lost 2 bases; unmatched junction nucleotides: 0. Here the CDR3 reads CASSRDRGNQPQHF. CDR3 DNA sequence: TGTGCCAGCTCACGGGACAGGGGCAATCAGCCCCAGCATTTT. The full variable domain, in which reference TRBV18 and TRBJ1-5 provide the parts outside the CDR3, is NAGVMQNPRHLVRRRGQEARLRCSPMKGHSHVYWYRQLPEEGLKFMVYLQKENIIDESGMPKERFSAEFPKEGPSILRIQQVVRGDSAAYFCASSRDRGNQPQHFGDGTRLSIL.

The chain carries TRBV19 and TRBJ1-2; no firm D call. The CDR3 runs to 12 residues. Germline CDR1 is LNHDA and CDR2 is SQIVND (reference sequence). Trimming took off 6 bases at V and 3 bases at J, with 8 bases between the two ends. The CDR3 here is CASRSVDYGYTF. The DNA of the CDR3 is TGTGCCAGTAGGAGTGTAGACTATGGCTACACCTTC.

The V call is TRBV25-1, the J call TRBJ2-7; 8 bases are shared with TRBD1. CDR1 is MGHDK, CDR2 SYGVNS, per germline. The V gene end was trimmed by 6 bases and the J gene end by 3 bases; junction bases not matched to a gene: 4. The CDR3 runs 13 residues. CDR3 nucleotide sequence: TGTGCCAGCAGAGAGACAGGGGTCTACGAGCAGTACTTC. It specifies CASRETGVYEQYF.

This clone was observed a few times. At one end the junction does not follow the germline gene, possibly because of a read error. The rearrangement joins TRBV10-3 to TRBJ2-2; D remains ambiguous. CDR1 is ENHRY and CDR2 is SYGVKD in the germline V gene. This CDR3 spans 15 amino acids. The CDR3 is CAISESPGVAGELFF. CDR3 bases: TGTGCCATCAGCGAGTCGCCGGGTGTCGCCGGGGAGCTGTTTTTT.

This clone was seen only a few times. The V call is TRBV7-3, the J call TRBJ2-1, with 11 bases matching TRBD2. The CDR3 length is 15 residues. After removal of 3 bases from V and 7 bases from J, the junction contained 5 bases not matched to a gene. Germline V gives CDR1 SGHTA, CDR2 FQGTGA. CDR3 sequence: CASSFETSGRNEQFF. The CDR3 DNA reads TGTGCCAGCAGCTTTGAAACTAGCGGGAGAAATGAGCAGTTCTTC.

This clone has more than one count but fewer than ten. The chain recombines TRBV28 with TRBJ2-7, with TRBD1 matching 9 bases. The CDR3 is 14 residues long. Germline CDR1 is MDHEN and CDR2 is SYDVKM. Trimming removed 6 bases from V and 1 base from J; junction bases left unmatched: 4. The DNA of the CDR3 is TGTGCCAGCAGGGACAGGGGAGTTTCCTACGAGCAGTACTTC. It specifies CASRDRGVSYEQYF.

This chain uses TRBV29-1 with TRBJ2-5, with a weak D call TRBD1 (7 bases). The end of the DNA is better explained by TRBJ2-7, so the J call may be wrong. CDR3 length: 15 residues. Germline assignment: CDR1 SQVTM and CDR2 ANQGSEA. CDR3 nucleotide sequence: TGCAGCGTTGAAGACCGGGGGACAGTGGCTTACGAGCAGTACTTC. It is translated as CSVEDRGTVAYEQYF.

This clone was counted only a few times. The chain is built from TRBV5-6 and TRBJ2-7; 8 positions agree with TRBD2. V trimming: 4 bases; J trimming: 0 bases; junction bases outside the gene matches: 6. Germline loops: CDR1 SGHDT, CDR2 YYEEEE. This CDR3 is built from 15 residues. CDR3 region: CASSAPGGASYEQYF. In nucleotides, the CDR3 is TGTGCCAGCAGCGCTCCGGGGGGGGCCTCCTACGAGCAGTACTTC.

This chain joins TRBV30 and TRBJ2-1, with 11 nucleotides matching TRBD2. The trim removed 0 bases at V and 3 bases at J, leaving 4 bases unmatched. CDR3 size: 16 residues. The germline V gene encodes CDR1 GTSNPN and CDR2 SVGIG (reference sequence). The CDR3: CAWSVGTSGLYNEQFF. The CDR3 DNA follows: TGTGCCTGGAGTGTAGGGACTAGCGGCCTCTACAATGAGCAGTTCTTC.

The rearrangement uses TRBV28 and TRBJ2-5; tentative D call: TRBD1 (6 bases). V was trimmed by 5 bases and J by 2 bases, leaving 12 bases between them. CDR3 length: 14 amino acids. Germline V CDR1 and CDR2: MDHEN, SYDVKM. CDR3 nucleotide sequence: TGTGCCAGCAGTGTGAGGGGGTGGCAAGAGACCCAGTACTTC. Translated: CASSVRGWQETQYF.

This chain uses TRBV7-6 with TRBJ2-2, with no clear D. The CDR3 is made up of 15 amino acids. Trimming removed 5 bases at V and 4 bases at J, with 14 bases between. Germline V lookup: CDR1 SGHVS, CDR2 FNYEAQ. This CDR3 is CASSHPYKATGELFF. For the CDR3, the DNA is TGTGCCAGCAGCCATCCATATAAAGCCACCGGGGAGCTGTTTTTT.

The V gene is TRBV19, the J gene TRBJ2-1; 7 positions match TRBD1. CDR1 and CDR2 (germline): LNHDA, SQIVND (reference sequence). The CDR3 consists of 16 residues. The trim removed 0 bases at V and 0 bases at J, leaving 2 bases unmatched. Here the CDR3 reads CASSIDPGGSYNEQFF. For the CDR3, the DNA is TGTGCCAGTAGTATAGACCCAGGGGGCTCCTACAATGAGCAGTTCTTC. Full variable domain (missing parts from reference TRBV19 and TRBJ2-1): DGGITQSPKYLFRKEGQNVTLSCEQNLNHDAMYWYRQDPGQGLRLIYYSQIVNDFQKGDIAEGYSVSREKKESFPLTVTSAQKNPTAFYLCASSIDPGGSYNEQFFGPGTRLTVL.

In this sample, this clone turned up a few times. The chain couples TRBV6-1 to TRBJ1-1, with D possibly being TRBD1 (6 bases). The germline gives CDR1 MNHNS, CDR2 SASEGT. The CDR3 loop spans 16 amino acids. The ends were cut back, 4 bases at V and 1 base at J, with 16 bases in the middle. The CDR3 DNA reads as TGTGCCAGCAGTGCATCTCCGGGACATCAGAACACTGAAGCTTTCTTT. Translating gives CASSASPGHQNTEAFF.

This clone was detected only a few times. The V gene is TRBV30, the J gene TRBJ1-5; D possibly corresponds to TRBD1 (6 bases). The V end lost 2 bases, the J end lost 7 bases, and 12 bases lay between the germline ends. The length of the CDR3 is 13 residues. The germline CDR1 and CDR2 sequences are GTSNPN and SVGIG (reference sequence). The CDR3 here is CAWSNRGKQPQHF. CDR3 DNA: TGTGCCTGGAGTAATAGGGGGAAACAGCCCCAGCATTTT.

This clone was seen a handful of times. The rearrangement links TRBV4-2 to TRBJ2-7; 11 nucleotides line up with TRBD2. This CDR3 is built from 15 residues. The germline CDR1 and CDR2 sequences are LGHNA and YNFKEQ. The junction had 4 bases not matched to a gene; V was cut back by 4 bases and J by 2 bases. The DNA of the CDR3 is TGTGCCAGCAGCCGAGGGACTAGCGGAGCCTACGAGCAGTACTTC. This codes for CASSRGTSGAYEQYF.

The V and J genes are TRBV5-4 and TRBJ2-7; the D gene is possibly TRBD1 (5 bases). V was shortened by 6 bases and J by 5 bases, with 18 bases between the two germline ends. CDR1 and CDR2 (germline): SGHNT, YYREEE (reference sequence). The CDR3 is 14 residues long. The CDR3 protein is CASTSLGALNEQYF. The CDR3 coding sequence is TGTGCCAGCACCTCTCTTGGGGCGTTGAACGAGCAGTACTTC.